One sample yielded the 28 T cell receptor beta chains listed below, sequenced in a study of identical twins' blood T cells. TCRdb processed the 5' RACE reads anew with MiXCR; each CDR3 protein has one entry. The data contain 350,000 to 450,000 distinct CDR3 sequences, about 28% of them singletons. The sample was PBMCs. The receptors stem from a woman aged 18-55 years in good health.

This chain connects TRBV7-3 to TRBJ1-2; D is undetermined. This CDR3 is built from 17 residues. Germline CDR1 and CDR2: SGHTA and FQGTGA. V gave up 5 bases and J gave up 0 bases, with 19 bases separating them. The CDR3 DNA reads TGTGCCAGCAGCCATGACCCTCGCGGTCAAACTAACTATGGCTACACCTTC. Residues: CASSHDPRGQTNYGYTF.

The chain is built from TRBV5-4 and TRBJ2-1; no definite D call. The CDR3 consists of 11 residues. V was clipped by 7 bases and J by 5 bases, with 7 bases between them. Per the germline V gene, CDR1 is SGHNT and CDR2 is YYREEE (reference sequence). The CDR3: CASPGDNEQFF. The CDR3 nucleotides read TGTGCCAGCCCGGGTGACAATGAGCAGTTCTTC.

V gene TRBV6-5 combines with J gene TRBJ2-2; perhaps D is TRBD1 or TRBD2 (5 bases each). V was pared by 3 bases and J by 3 bases, with 14 bases between. Germline-derived CDR1 and CDR2 are MNHEY and SVGAGI. The CDR3 is 16 residues long. The CDR3 region has the DNA TGTGCCAGCAGTTATCGAGGGGTTTTGGACACCGGGGAGCTGTTTTTT. Translation: CASSYRGVLDTGELFF.

This clonotype was seen a handful of times. The chain combines TRBV5-4 with TRBJ2-7; D ambiguous. The CDR3 runs to 12 residues. V was cut by 2 bases and J by 2 bases, with 5 bases left in between. Germline CDR1 is SGHNT and CDR2 is YYREEE (reference sequence). CDR3: CASSFHPYEQYF. The CDR3 region has the DNA TGTGCCAGCAGCTTCCATCCCTACGAGCAGTACTTC. The variable domain in full, completed from reference TRBV5-4 and TRBJ2-7, reads ETGVTQSPTHLIKTRGQQVTLRCSSQSGHNTVSWYQQALGQGPQFIFQYYREEENGRGNFPPRFSGLQFPNYSSELNVNALELDDSALYLCASSFHPYEQYFGPGTRLTVT.

In the case of this clonotype: One end of the junction does not line up with germline, which may come from a read error. This chain joins TRBV7-9 and TRBJ2-7; D might be TRBD2 (6 bases). The germline gives CDR1 SEHNR, CDR2 FQNEAQ (reference sequence). This CDR3 is 12 amino acids long. The CDR3 loop reads CASNLSRGEQYF. The DNA of the CDR3 is TGTGCCAGCAACTTATCCCGGGGGGAGCAGTACTTC. The full variable domain, rest sourced from reference TRBV7-9 and TRBJ2-7, is DTGVSQNPRHKITKRGQNVTFRCDPISEHNRLYWYRQTLGQGPEFLTYFQNEAQLEKSRLLSDRFSAERPKGSFSTLEIQRTEQGDSAMYLCASNLSRGEQYFGPGTRLTVT.

This clonotype was counted only a few times. The V call is TRBV9, the J call TRBJ1-1; D gene uncertain. V shed 2 bases and J shed 4 bases, with 18 bases lying between them. CDR1 is SGDLS, CDR2 YYNGEE, per germline. The CDR3 is made up of 16 amino acids. Here the CDR3 DNA reads TGTGCCAGCAGCGTCCAACCCCATGACGGTGGCACTGAAGCTTTCTTT. This encodes CASSVQPHDGGTEAFF.

This clonotype was counted many times. The rearrangement joins TRBV19 to TRBJ2-3, with 8 bases aligning to TRBD2. The J segment lost 0 bases and the V segment lost 9 bases, leaving 2 bases of the junction unmatched. The germline V gene encodes CDR1 LNHDA and CDR2 SQIVND (reference sequence). The CDR3 runs to 13 residues. The CDR3 sequence: CASRLASTDTQYF. The CDR3, as DNA: TGTGCCAGCAGACTAGCGAGCACAGATACGCAGTATTTT. The full variable domain, its missing parts supplied by reference TRBV19 and TRBJ2-3, is DGGITQSPKYLFRKEGQNVTLSCEQNLNHDAMYWYRQDPGQGLRLIYYSQIVNDFQKGDIAEGYSVSREKKESFPLTVTSAQKNPTAFYLCASRLASTDTQYFGPGTRLTVL.

This clonotype was counted ten times or more. This chain links TRBV10-3 with TRBJ1-3; no clear D gene. The CDR3 is 16 residues long. Germline CDR1 and CDR2: ENHRY and SYGVKD. The ends were cut back, 2 bases at V and 0 bases at J, with 11 bases in the middle. The CDR3 loop is CAISETLQSSGNTIYF. CDR3 DNA: TGTGCCATCAGTGAGACTCTGCAGAGCTCTGGAAACACCATATATTTT.

The chain links TRBV29-1 to TRBJ2-2; D ambiguous. Germline V lookup: CDR1 SQVTM, CDR2 ANQGSEA. V was shortened by 4 bases and J by 2 bases, with 11 bases between the two germline ends. The CDR3 sequence is 14 residues long. The CDR3 DNA reads as TGCAGCGTTGTCGGCAGCTTAAACACCGGGGAGCTGTTTTTT. Translation: CSVVGSLNTGELFF.

Remarks on this clonotype: Just one base apart from a much larger clone, this may be a read error. The J gene is TRBJ1-1, the V gene TRBV2; D uncertain. CDR1 SNHLY and CDR2 FYNNEI come from the germline V gene. CDR3 length: 12 residues. The CDR3 DNA follows: TGTGCCAGCAGGATACAGTACACTGAAACTTTCTTT. Protein product: CASRIQYTETFF. The whole variable domain, filled in from reference TRBV2 and TRBJ1-1, reads EPEVTQTPSHQVTQMGQEVILRCVPISNHLYFYWYRQILGQKVEFLVSFYNNEISEKSEIFDDQFSVERPDGSNFTLKIRSTKLEDSAMYFCASRIQYTETFFGQGTRLTVV.

This clonotype occurred a few times. The chain carries TRBV9 and TRBJ2-7, with 7 bases lining up with TRBD1. V shed 4 bases and J 1 base; nucleotides not matched to a gene: 17. Per the germline V gene, CDR1 is SGDLS and CDR2 is YYNGEE. CDR3 size: 18 residues. For the CDR3, the DNA is TGTGCCAGCAGCCCCGACACTTTACCGGGACAGAGATCCTACGAGCAGTACTTC. This sequence encodes CASSPDTLPGQRSYEQYF.

Comments on this clonotype: A read error may account for a junction end that differs from germline. V and J are TRBV6-5 and TRBJ1-2; weak D call: TRBD1 (5 bases). Germline V gives CDR1 MNHEY, CDR2 SVGAGI. The CDR3 loop spans 16 amino acids. The CDR3 protein is CASGYRPTTGTYGYTF. CDR3 bases: TGTGCCAGCGGTTACCGACCTACGACGGGGACCTATGGCTACACCTTC.

The J gene is TRBJ1-2, the V gene TRBV19; D is undetermined. This CDR3 has 13 residues. Germline V gives CDR1 LNHDA, CDR2 SQIVND (reference sequence). The V gene lost 1 base and the J gene lost 6 bases, with 9 bases spanning the gap. The CDR3 loop reads CASSIGWTDGYTF. CDR3 sequence (DNA): TGTGCCAGTAGTATAGGATGGACGGATGGCTACACCTTC.

This clonotype has only a few counts. This chain links TRBV20-1 with TRBJ1-6; TRBD1 might be the D (5 bases). CDR1 is DFQATT, CDR2 SNEGSKA, per germline (reference sequence). Trimming took 3 bases from V and 0 from J, leaving 12 bases between them. The CDR3 runs to 16 residues. Here the CDR3 reads CSASAGSRSYNSPLHF. In nucleotides, the CDR3 is TGCAGTGCTAGTGCAGGGTCCCGCTCCTATAATTCACCCCTCCACTTT.

This clonotype was picked up many times. The DNA of the CDR3 is TGTGCCATCAGTGACCGGGAACAGATTACCATATATTTT. Translation: CAISDREQITIYF. The genes are TRBV10-3 and TRBJ1-3; D is unclear. CDR1 and CDR2 (germline): ENHRY, SYGVKD. V lost 3 bases and J lost 10, with 13 bases in between. The CDR3 is 13 residues long.

The chain employs TRBV9 and TRBJ2-1, with D tentatively TRBD2 (6 bases). Germline CDR1 reads SGDLS; CDR2 reads YYNGEE. Deletions cut 0 bases from V and 2 bases from J, with 9 bases between. The CDR3 runs to 15 residues. The CDR3 nucleotides read TGTGCCAGCAGCGTAGCGTGGGAGGCCTACAATGAGCAGTTCTTC. Amino acids: CASSVAWEAYNEQFF.

The genes are TRBV5-1 and TRBJ1-2; D is possibly TRBD1 (6 bases). V gave up 5 bases and J gave up 8 bases, with 19 bases separating them. Germline lookup yields CDR1 SGHRS and CDR2 YFSETQ. The CDR3 contains 14 residues. The CDR3 sequence is CASSFQDTDRGYTF. CDR3 DNA sequence: TGCGCCAGCAGTTTCCAGGACACCGACAGGGGCTACACCTTC.

This clonotype was seen just once. This chain joins TRBV29-1 and TRBJ2-5, with D perhaps matching TRBD1 or TRBD2 (5 bases each). The CDR3 loop spans 12 amino acids. Germline V CDR1 and CDR2: SQVTM, ANQGSEA. The germline V and J ends were trimmed by 7 bases and 9 bases, with 18 bases remaining between them. CDR3 amino acids: CSAREGLVAQYF. The DNA of the CDR3 is TGCAGCGCCCGTGAGGGGCTAGTGGCCCAGTACTTC.

This chain connects TRBV15 to TRBJ1-1; a weak D match, TRBD1 (5 bases). V was clipped by 0 bases and J by 1 base, with 15 bases between them. CDR3 length equals 17 residues. CDR1 and CDR2 from the germline V gene are LNHNV and YYDKDF (reference sequence). The CDR3 region has the DNA TGTGCCACCAGCAGAGATCGGGGGGAAGGAGGGAACACTGAAGCTTTCTTT. Amino acids: CATSRDRGEGGNTEAFF.

This chain connects TRBV20-1 to TRBJ1-2, with D possibly being TRBD1 (6 bases). Germline CDR1 is DFQATT and CDR2 is SNEGSKA (reference sequence). This CDR3 has 13 residues. V lost 5 bases and J 7 bases, leaving 17 bases between the germline ends. In nucleotides, the CDR3 is TGCAGTGCTCAAGAATTAAACAGGGCTGGCTACACCTTC. Residues: CSAQELNRAGYTF.

This clonotype has more than one count but fewer than ten. V is TRBV12-3 or TRBV12-4 and J is TRBJ1-5; no clear D. Trimming pared 5 bases from V and 2 bases from J, leaving 13 bases between. The CDR3 totals 15 residues. CDR3 nucleotides: TGTGCCAGCAGTCCTTCGGGTCAGGGCAATCAGCCCCAGCATTTT. This encodes CASSPSGQGNQPQHF.

The genes are TRBV2 and TRBJ1-1; D is undetermined. The germline V and J ends were trimmed by 3 bases and 1 base, with 3 bases remaining between them. CDR3 length: 12 residues. In germline, CDR1 is SNHLY, CDR2 FYNNEI. In DNA form, the CDR3 reads TGTGCCAGCAGTGAGACGAACACTGAAGCTTTCTTT. This sequence encodes CASSETNTEAFF.

A word on this clonotype: A read error may account for a junction end that differs from germline. The chain employs TRBV20-1 and TRBJ1-6; TRBD1 is a possible D gene (5 bases). Germline V CDR1 and CDR2: DFQATT, SNEGSKA (reference sequence). The CDR3 loop spans 14 amino acids. CDR3: CIASPYQGNSPLHF. In DNA form, the CDR3 reads TGCATTGCTAGCCCATATCAGGGTAATTCACCCCTCCACTTT.

This clonotype appeared a few times. The chain couples TRBV12-3 or TRBV12-4 to TRBJ1-1, with D perhaps TRBD1 (6 bases). V was cut by 8 bases and J by 1 base, with 14 bases left in between. The CDR3 covers 14 residues. The CDR3 reads CASRLGGENTEAFF. For the CDR3, the DNA is TGTGCCAGCCGACTTGGGGGCGAGAACACTGAAGCTTTCTTT.

This clonotype was seen a few times. The CDR3 DNA follows: TGTGCCAGCTCACCCATCAGAAACACTGAAGCTTTCTTT. It encodes CASSPIRNTEAFF. The rearrangement links TRBV18 to TRBJ1-1; D remains ambiguous. V was pared by 3 bases and J by 2 bases, with 7 bases between. Germline V gene sequence: CDR1 KGHSH, CDR2 LQKENI. The CDR3 contains 13 residues.

This clonotype was observed a handful of times. The chain carries TRBV11-3 and TRBJ1-5; 8 bases are a match to TRBD1. The CDR3 consists of 12 residues. CDR1 and CDR2 from the germline V gene are SGHNT and YENEEA. V dropped 5 bases and J dropped 15; count of bases not matched to a gene: 9. Here the CDR3 DNA reads TGTGCCAGCAGCACGGAGACAGGGGTTATGCATTTT. Residues: CASSTETGVMHF.

This clonotype came up a few times. J is TRBJ1-1 and V is TRBV7-9, with 11 bases lining up with TRBD1. V gave up 6 bases and J gave up 7 bases; unmatched junction bases: 4. CDR1 SEHNR and CDR2 FQNEAQ come from the germline V gene (reference sequence). The CDR3 covers 13 residues. CDR3 DNA sequence: TGTGCCAGCAGGGGACAGGGGGATCTTGAAGCTTTCTTT. It translates to CASRGQGDLEAFF.

The gene calls are TRBV5-1 and TRBJ2-1; 11 nucleotides line up with TRBD2. CDR3 size: 16 residues. The V and J ends lost 3 bases and 5 bases, in that order; junction bases with no gene match: 7. Germline V gene data show CDR1 as SGHRS and CDR2 as YFSETQ. The CDR3 bases are TGCGCCAGCAGCTCAACCGGGACTAGCGGAAACAATGAGCAGTTCTTC. Protein product: CASSSTGTSGNNEQFF.